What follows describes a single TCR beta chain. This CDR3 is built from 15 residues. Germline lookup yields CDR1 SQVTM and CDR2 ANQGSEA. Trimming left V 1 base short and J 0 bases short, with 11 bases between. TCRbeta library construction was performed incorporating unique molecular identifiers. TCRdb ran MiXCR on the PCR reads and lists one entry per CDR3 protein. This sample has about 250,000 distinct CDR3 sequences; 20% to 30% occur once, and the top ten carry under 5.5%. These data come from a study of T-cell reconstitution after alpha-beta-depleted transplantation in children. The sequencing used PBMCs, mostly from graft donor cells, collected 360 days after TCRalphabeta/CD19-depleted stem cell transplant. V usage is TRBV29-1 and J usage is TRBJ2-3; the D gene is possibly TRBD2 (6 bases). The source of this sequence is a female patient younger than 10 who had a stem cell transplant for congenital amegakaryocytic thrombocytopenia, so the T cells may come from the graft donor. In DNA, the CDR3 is TGCAGCGTTGAAGTATCCGGGAGAAGCACAGATACGCAGTATTTT. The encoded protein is CSVEVSGRSTDTQYF.